These T cell receptor beta chains were read from a single sample in a study of low-dose radiotherapy and immunotherapy resistance in tumors. MiXCR was run by TCRdb on the reads, yielding one entry per CDR3 protein. The table records tens of thousands of distinct CDR3 sequences, 25% of them present only once. This sample comprised PBMCs, obtained before treatment. Receptor source: a male donor with prostate cancer. Each CDR3 is given with its conserved first and last residue. D genes are given only for firm matches. Where a row states a size, it is once, few, many or the class of an expanded clone; other rows omit it.

d_call,cdr3_length,v_call,j_call,clone_size,cdr3_aa,cdr3_nt
-,16,TRBV5-1,TRBJ2-2,few,CASSSEPGQTTGELFF,TGCGCCAGCAGCTCGGAACCGGGACAAACTACCGGGGAGCTGTTTTTT
-,13,TRBV18,TRBJ2-1,many,CASSPSPMSEQFF,TGTGCCAGCTCACCTAGCCCCATGAGTGAGCAGTTCTTC
-,15,TRBV7-9,TRBJ1-2,many,CASSLAGRINYGYTF,TGTGCCAGCAGCTTAGCGGGGAGGATTAACTATGGCTACACCTTC
TRBD2,15,TRBV5-1,TRBJ2-1,many,CASSLGASGNNEQFF,TGCGCCAGCAGCTTGGGGGCTAGCGGTAACAATGAGCAGTTCTTC
TRBD1,14,TRBV20-1,TRBJ2-7,many,CSAVPTGVSYEQYF,TGCAGTGCCGTTCCGACAGGGGTATCCTACGAGCAGTACTTC
-,12,TRBV20-1,TRBJ2-7,few,CSARLPAYEQYF,TGCAGTGCTAGATTGCCCGCCTACGAGCAGTACTTC
TRBD2,15,TRBV28,TRBJ2-7,few,CASSLSWRGSYEQYF,TGTGCCAGCAGTTTATCCTGGCGGGGGTCCTACGAGCAGTACTTC
TRBD2,15,TRBV14,TRBJ2-7,-,CASSYSGRRSYEQYF,TGTGCCAGCAGTTATAGCGGGAGGCGCTCCTACGAGCAGTACTTC
TRBD2,15,TRBV5-4,TRBJ2-2,many,CASSPGRTGAGELFF,TGTGCCAGCAGCCCCGGGAGGACGGGGGCCGGGGAGCTGTTTTTT
TRBD2,19,TRBV6-6,TRBJ2-2,many,CASSWKLPGLAGFTGELFF,TGTGCCAGCAGTTGGAAATTACCGGGACTAGCGGGATTCACCGGGGAGCTGTTTTTT
TRBD1,12,TRBV5-1,TRBJ1-2,many,CASSWDSGGYTF,TGCGCCAGCAGCTGGGACAGCGGTGGCTACACCTTC
TRBD1,16,TRBV11-2,TRBJ2-1,-,CASSLSLGGKGDEQFF,TGTGCCAGCAGCTTATCTTTAGGGGGCAAGGGCGATGAGCAGTTCTTC
TRBD1,13,TRBV5-4,TRBJ2-7,many,CASSQQTGMVQYF,TGTGCCAGCAGCCAACAGACAGGGATGGTGCAGTACTTC
-,13,TRBV20-1,TRBJ1-1,many,CSASKLGEPEAFF,TGCAGTGCTAGTAAGTTGGGGGAGCCTGAAGCTTTCTTT
TRBD2,14,TRBV5-1,TRBJ2-4,few,CASSLEAGGNIQYF,TGCGCCAGCAGCTTGGAGGCGGGGGGAAACATTCAGTACTTC
-,14,TRBV7-8,TRBJ2-6,many,CASSFSSGANVLTF,TGTGCCAGCAGCTTCTCCTCTGGGGCCAACGTCCTGACTTTC
-,15,TRBV7-2,TRBJ2-2,many,CASSLRETNTGELFF,TGTGCCAGCAGCCTCCGGGAAACGAACACCGGGGAGCTGTTTTTT
-,14,TRBV6-1,TRBJ1-5,many,CASSEGGGQRPQHF,TGTGCCAGCAGTGAAGGCGGGGGTCAGAGGCCCCAGCATTTT
-,14,TRBV6-8,TRBJ2-7,-,CASSYGGAGGEQYF,TGTGCCAGCAGTTACGGGGGGGCAGGAGGCGAGCAGTACTTC
-,15,TRBV5-5,TRBJ2-2,many,CASSWGATNTGELFF,TGTGCCAGCAGCTGGGGTGCTACTAACACCGGGGAGCTGTTTTTT
-,15,TRBV27,TRBJ1-5,many,CASSPTGYRNQPQHF,TGTGCCAGCAGTCCTACAGGGTACCGCAATCAGCCCCAGCATTTT
TRBD1,14,TRBV20-1,TRBJ2-7,many,CSARLRDRSYEQYF,TGCAGTGCTAGACTCCGGGACAGATCCTACGAGCAGTACTTC
TRBD1,16,TRBV6-1,TRBJ2-7,-,CASSERTGVPTYEQYF,TGTGCCAGCAGTGAACGGACAGGGGTGCCTACCTACGAGCAGTACTTC
-,16,TRBV7-2,TRBJ2-3,-,CASSKEIRASTDTQYF,TGTGCCAGCAGCAAAGAGATCCGAGCTAGCACAGATACGCAGTATTTT
TRBD1,14,TRBV7-3,TRBJ2-3,many,CASSLTGPADTQYF,TGTGCCAGCAGCTTGACAGGGCCCGCAGATACGCAGTATTTT
TRBD1,18,TRBV11-2,TRBJ2-2,-,CASSLDRRQGADTGELFF,TGTGCCAGCAGCTTAGATCGGAGACAGGGGGCGGACACCGGGGAGCTGTTTTTT
-,17,TRBV7-9,TRBJ1-2,many,CASSQTRAGLANYGYTF,TGTGCCAGCAGCCAAACGAGGGCAGGGTTAGCTAACTATGGCTACACCTTC
TRBD2,17,TRBV5-4,TRBJ2-1,many,CASSPRSGGSSYNEQFF,TGTGCCAGCAGCCCGCGTAGCGGGGGTAGCTCCTACAATGAGCAGTTCTTC
TRBD1,15,TRBV12-3/TRBV12-4,TRBJ1-2,many,CASSGTGDNNYGYTF,TGTGCCAGCAGCGGGACAGGGGACAATAACTATGGCTACACCTTC
-,18,TRBV28,TRBJ1-2,many,CASSRRLYYRDKNYGYTF,TGTGCCAGCAGTCGGCGACTCTACTACCGGGACAAAAACTATGGCTACACCTTC
TRBD1,17,TRBV15,TRBJ1-2,many,CATSTPARDRPNYGYTF,TGTGCCACCAGCACCCCAGCACGGGACAGACCTAACTATGGCTACACCTTC
TRBD1,14,TRBV20-1,TRBJ2-7,many,CSATTGTGADEQYF,TGCAGTGCTACAACCGGGACAGGGGCTGACGAGCAGTACTTC
TRBD1,13,TRBV29-1,TRBJ1-2,-,CSAPDRGEMGYTF,TGCAGCGCCCCGGACAGGGGGGAAATGGGCTACACCTTC
-,15,TRBV4-1,TRBJ2-1,-,CASSQDQGPNNEQFF,TGCGCCAGCAGCCAAGATCAAGGTCCCAACAATGAGCAGTTCTTC
-,16,TRBV2,TRBJ1-5,many,CASSEPSGDYNQPQHF,TGTGCCAGCAGTGAACCGAGTGGAGATTACAATCAGCCCCAGCATTTT
-,10,TRBV29-1,TRBJ2-3,-,CSVEADTQYF,TGCAGCGTTGAGGCAGATACGCAGTATTTT
TRBD1,14,TRBV5-1,TRBJ1-5,many,CASSSTGGNQPQHF,TGCGCCAGCAGTTCGACAGGGGGGAATCAGCCCCAGCATTTT
-,16,TRBV18,TRBJ2-7,many,CASSPLIGYQFTEQYF,TGTGCCAGCTCACCACTGATAGGGTATCAGTTTACGGAGCAGTACTTC
TRBD1,15,TRBV2,TRBJ2-4,many,CASSDPPGQGNIQYF,TGTGCCAGCAGTGACCCCCCGGGACAGGGAAACATTCAGTACTTC
-,14,TRBV5-1,TRBJ2-5,many,CASSLGTQKETQYF,TGCGCCAGCAGCCTAGGGACACAAAAAGAGACCCAGTACTTC
TRBD1,14,TRBV5-1,TRBJ2-7,many,CASSLYQGAYEQYF,TGCGCCAGCAGCTTGTATCAGGGGGCTTACGAGCAGTACTTC
-,13,TRBV5-4,TRBJ2-5,many,CASSLGGFQTQYF,TGTGCCAGCAGCTTGGGAGGGTTTCAGACCCAGTACTTC
-,14,TRBV28,TRBJ1-5,-,CASSPPGSGQPQHF,TGTGCCAGCAGTCCTCCAGGGTCCGGTCAGCCCCAGCATTTT
-,13,TRBV2,TRBJ2-2,medium-sized,CASSEFPAGELFF,TGTGCCAGCAGTGAATTCCCGGCCGGGGAGCTGTTTTTT
-,15,TRBV18,TRBJ1-2,many,CASSPLEASAYGYTF,TGTGCCAGCTCACCCTTGGAAGCGAGTGCATATGGCTACACCTTC
TRBD1,15,TRBV11-2,TRBJ2-2,many,CASSPDRVTTGELFF,TGTGCCAGCAGCCCGGACAGGGTAACGACCGGGGAGCTGTTTTTT
-,15,TRBV20-1,TRBJ2-5,many,CSAPTLQAKQETQYF,TGCAGTGCTCCGACACTTCAGGCAAAACAAGAGACCCAGTACTTC
-,15,TRBV3-1,TRBJ1-1,-,CASSQEAGYSTEAFF,TGTGCCAGCAGCCAAGAAGCAGGGTATAGCACTGAAGCTTTCTTT
-,14,TRBV11-2,TRBJ2-1,-,CASSSTNRGDEQFF,TGTGCCAGCAGCTCTACAAACCGGGGCGATGAGCAGTTCTTC
-,13,TRBV6-2/TRBV6-3,TRBJ1-5,many,CASGIRGNQPQHF,TGTGCCAGCGGAATTAGGGGCAATCAGCCCCAGCATTTT
TRBD2,14,TRBV20-1,TRBJ2-3,many,CSASMGRERDTQYF,TGCAGTGCTAGTATGGGGCGGGAGAGAGATACGCAGTATTTT
TRBD1,15,TRBV11-2,TRBJ2-7,many,CASSFFTGGDYEQYF,TGTGCCAGCAGCTTCTTTACAGGGGGCGACTACGAGCAGTACTTC